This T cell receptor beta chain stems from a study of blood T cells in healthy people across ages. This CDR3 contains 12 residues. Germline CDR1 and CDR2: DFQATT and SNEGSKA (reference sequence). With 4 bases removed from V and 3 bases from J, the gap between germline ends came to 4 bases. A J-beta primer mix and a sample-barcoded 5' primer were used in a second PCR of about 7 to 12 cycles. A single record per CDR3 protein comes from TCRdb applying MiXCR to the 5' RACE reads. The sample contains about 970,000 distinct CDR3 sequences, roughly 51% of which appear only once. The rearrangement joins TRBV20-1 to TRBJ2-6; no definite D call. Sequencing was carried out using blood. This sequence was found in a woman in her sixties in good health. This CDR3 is CSAKSGANVLTF. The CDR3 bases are TGCAGTGCTAAAAGTGGGGCCAACGTCCTGACTTTC.